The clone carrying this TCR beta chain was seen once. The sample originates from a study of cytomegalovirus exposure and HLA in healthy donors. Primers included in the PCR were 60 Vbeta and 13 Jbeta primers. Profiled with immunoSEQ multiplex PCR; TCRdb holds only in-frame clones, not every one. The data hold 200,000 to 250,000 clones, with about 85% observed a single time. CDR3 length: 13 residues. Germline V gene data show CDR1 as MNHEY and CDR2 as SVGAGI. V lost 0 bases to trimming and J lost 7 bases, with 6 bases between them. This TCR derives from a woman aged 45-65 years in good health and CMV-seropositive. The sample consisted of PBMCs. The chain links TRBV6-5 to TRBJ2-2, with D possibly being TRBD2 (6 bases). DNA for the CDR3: TGTGCCAGCAGTTACTCGCGGGGCGGGGAGCTGTTTTTT. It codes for CASSYSRGGELFF.